This T cell receptor beta chain was identified in a study of cytomegalovirus exposure and HLA in healthy donors (dated by TCRdb to the late 2010s). With respect to the entire study: An earlier analysis of about 530 of the donors reported under 300 Gb of sequence data and 117 million unique TCR beta sequences obtained from about 180 million T cells. The study used immunosequencing to profile the T cell repertoires of 670 or so subjects and linked those repertoires to cytomegalovirus serostatus. Along with the roughly 670-subject first cohort, a separate validation cohort of over 90 different subjects was used. Roughly 290 gigabases of sequencing data and around 88 million unique TCR sequences made up an early release that covered about 640 HLA-typed donors. Genome-wide SNP genotypes for about three fifths of the roughly 700 donors were used in a later genetic analysis, which treated that subset as a discovery cohort. Both class I and class II loci were covered by HLA typing, at four-digit resolution. The study aimed to test whether cataloging public T cell receptors could reveal signatures of past pathogen exposure. About 5 DR-DQ haplotypes were handled as single units for association and clustering, since linkage in the cohort was strong. Donor age, sex, ethnicity and CMV serostatus were compiled alongside the repertoire data. An earlier analysis of 587 of the donors used high-throughput TCR beta sequencing to judge whether each TCR beta V gene segment behaved as functional or pseudogenic. To predict cytomegalovirus infection status, the study combined high-throughput TCR immunosequencing, statistical association of individual TCRs with disease status, and machine learning. The number of donors typed differed by locus, with roughly 629-640 for A, B, C, DRB1 and DQB1, over 500 for DQA1, over 600 for DPA1, and about 450 for DPB1. Rather than drawing on any new phenotypic data, the later analysis identified candidate immune exposures from TCR beta sequences and the way those sequences occurred across donors. In a later analysis, previously published TCR beta repertoires from several hundred donors were re-analyzed and high-resolution HLA genotyping was added so that TCR occurrence patterns could be studied. Every repertoire in the discovery cohort had been generated on one and the same sequencing platform. Among 398 genotyped donors of the cohort, an average of around 240,000 unique TCR beta nucleotide sequences were sequenced per donor, 15% to 20% of them non-productive. Of the 350 to 450 genotyped donors, 81% fell in the genetic ancestry cluster associated with self-reported Caucasian donors. On the study overall, not on this receptor specifically: Because some donors lacked HLA typing at each locus, the association tests relied only on the typed subset. In a later genetic analysis, fewer N-insertions in productive TCRs were reported among donors in an Asian-associated ancestry cluster than the roughly 670-donor mean. Presence/absence analyses assumed roughly uniform sequencing depth across donors, an assumption that may not hold. In a later analysis, TCR association rates were found to vary across HLA loci, with the most associated TCRs seen for DRB1 alleles and the fewest for HLA-C alleles. Across donors, most TCR sequences were observed very rarely, whereas some public TCRs were present in many individuals. Linkage disequilibrium might explain the correlated functional status among segregating V segments, but an unknown experimental factor could not be ruled out. Only TCR beta chains were sequenced in this cohort, and the absence of alpha or paired-chain data limited detectable features. Some IMGT-functional V segments, including TRBV6-2 and TRBV6-3, could not be distinguished by the 87-base-pair reads and were therefore excluded. In a later analysis, several top co-occurrence clusters were reported to appear linked to parvovirus B19, influenza, CMV and Epstein-Barr virus. A few of the identified cytomegalovirus-associated TCR beta chains were confirmed in vitro to be specific for cytomegalovirus antigens. In the study, approximately 160 TCR beta chains were listed as associated with cytomegalovirus. In a later analysis, most CMV-associated TCR beta chains were found to appear HLA-restricted, with HLA associations seemingly driven largely by CMV exposure. A later analysis associated 16,951 TCR beta sequences with specific HLA alleles at a false discovery rate of 0.05. In a later genetic analysis, a missense DCLRE1C variant was associated with V-gene and J-gene trimming of TCR beta chains, and the association was replicated in an independent cohort. A further reported finding was that TCR beta sequences accurately predicted the HLA-A and HLA-B alleles for most subjects in the first cohort. The classifier was reported to diagnose cytomegalovirus status with high specificity and sensitivity in both the original cohort and the validation cohort. Because counts were too low, more than 15 rarely observed V segments, including chromosome 9 orphons, were left out of the earlier analysis of approximately 580 of the donors. The authors suggested that the approach could potentially be extended to other disease states and immunological phenotypes. CMV serostatus was the only immune exposure information available for the cohort. A cluster of highly shared sequence variants was judged likely to represent a technical artifact of the sequencing pipeline. In an earlier analysis of under 600 of the donors, most TCR beta V segments were observed in productive rearrangements about 87% or about 30% of the time, broadly matching IMGT annotations. Compared with equally common non-associated chains, HLA-associated TCR beta chains in a later analysis were more clonally expanded and had lower generation probabilities. Strong co-occurrence of HLA alleles, especially DR and DQ, made assigning TCR associations to individual alleles difficult.

The cohort was made up of roughly 670 healthy bone marrow donors. At the time of sampling, all cohort members were nominally healthy, though unrecorded immune exposures were likely present. The donor tested CMV seronegative and was one of the 352 seronegative cohort members. Each donor provided a peripheral blood sample, and peripheral blood mononuclear cells were used for TCR beta sequencing. Genomic DNA was extracted from the blood cell samples with the Qiagen DNeasy Blood Extraction Kit. The library came from the immunoSEQ multiplex PCR assay. For the multiplex PCR, a mixture combining 60 forward primers for TCR Vbeta segments and 13 reverse primers for TCR Jbeta segments was used. The CDR3 region of rearranged TCR beta genes was amplified from genomic DNA by a multiplex PCR assay. Amplified TCR beta libraries were sequenced as 87-base-pair reads on the Illumina HiSeq System. Per the original workflow: A later analysis tallied around 82 million unique TCR beta chains across the approximately 670 repertoires, and around 9.9 million of those chains were shared by two or more donors. To remove PCR and sequencing errors, raw reads were error-corrected and collapsed into unique sequences using a nearest-neighbor algorithm that merged closely related sequences. To assign V, D and J gene segments, CDR3 sequences were aligned to IMGT reference sequences. For a sequence to be retained, at least a six-nucleotide match to both a V gene segment and a J gene segment was required. Rearrangements were classified as productive when the CDR3 lacked stop codons and remained in frame with V and J, and all other rearrangements were classified as non-productive. CDR3 was defined according to IMGT convention as the region running from the second conserved V-encoded cysteine to the conserved J-encoded phenylalanine. In an earlier analysis of 500 to 650 of the donors, sequences lacking an unambiguous match to a single V gene segment were excluded. An earlier analysis of 450 to 650 of the donors called V segments functional above 56.7% productive rearrangements and segregating when the between-donor standard deviation exceeded 5%. A statistical classification framework was built for diagnosing cytomegalovirus status from the catalog of TCR beta chain sequences. A later analysis assigned V and J genes by comparing TCR nucleotide sequences with IMGT/GENE-DB human TR gene sequences. Using the TCRdist pipeline, a later analysis assigned CDR3 sequences along with most-parsimonious VDJ recombination scenarios. A later analysis defined each TCR beta chain by its CDR3 amino acid sequence plus V-gene family, and excluded reads lacking a unique V-gene family. To address suspected cross-contamination and a sequencing artifact, a later analysis removed approximately 590 highly shared, low-generation-probability nucleotide sequences. In a later analysis, a clonal expansion index was calculated for each public chain from normalized within-repertoire ranks of inferred template counts. In a later analysis, generation probabilities were computed using a VDJ recombination model fitted to out-of-frame rearrangements, and the results were checked against IGoR. A later analysis scored TCR-TCR, TCR-HLA and TCR-CMV co-occurrence with hypergeometric tests, applying a repertoire-size bias correction to TCR pairs. To estimate false discovery rates, a later analysis permuted the HLA or CMV assignments 20 times. In a later analysis, co-occurring TCRs were grouped using DBSCAN, with TCRdist sequence similarity added in when clustering inside HLA-allele-positive subsets. Repertoires with fewer than 30,000 or more than 120,000 public chains, plus five repertoires with anomalous nucleotide sharing, were excluded from co-occurrence clustering. Not all clones reach the TCRdb copy of this immuneACCESS table, which keeps in-frame sequences only. Checked studies attribute under half of the gap to unresolved V genes and leave the rest unexplained. V and J calls and clone size come straight from that table; D and trimming were deduced from the DNA. The sample table shows about 150,000 clones, and approximately 77% are seen once. The ten largest clones take up 1.2% to 1.5% of the sample.

In the case of this clone: The specificity of this receptor is unknown. No qualities accompany the bases; no much larger clone lies one base away.

The CDR3 runs 14 amino acids, cysteine and phenylalanine included. CDR3 DNA is the only sequence kept; it has 42 bases, read in frame from the first base. CDR1 and CDR2 are drawn from the germline V gene (reference sequence): SEHNR, FQNEAQ. Clipping removes 4 bases from V and 3 bases from J, with 4 as the unmatched junction base count. This chain is built from TRBV7-9 and TRBJ2-7, with TRBD1 identical over 9 junction bases. Sequenced sample: PBMCs. This TCR derives from a man between 18 and 35 years old in good health and CMV-seronegative. For the CDR3, the sequence is CASSSGTGIYEQYF. The DNA sequence is as follows: TGTGCCAGCAGCTCCGGGACAGGGATCTACGAGCAGTACTTC. The entire variable domain, with the stretches around the CDR3 drawn from the reference TRBV7-9 and TRBJ2-7 proteins, is DTGVSQNPRHKITKRGQNVTFRCDPISEHNRLYWYRQTLGQGPEFLTYFQNEAQLEKSRLLSDRFSAERPKGSFSTLEIQRTEQGDSAMYLCASSSGTGIYEQYFGPGTRLTVT.